The 28 T cell receptor beta chains listed next were all sequenced from one sample in a study of T cell responses to AZD1222 COVID-19 vaccine. TCRdb's copy holds only in-frame clones and misses some; the assay was immunoSEQ multiplex PCR. The sample contains some 130,000 clones, roughly 90% of which appear only once. Sequencing used peripheral blood, obtained on day 0 of AZD1222 vaccination. These receptor sequences come from an adult in good health.

V gene TRBV7-9 combines with J gene TRBJ1-6; D remains unclear. Germline V gene sequence: CDR1 SEHNR, CDR2 FQNEAQ (reference sequence). V was trimmed by 1 base and J by 6 bases, leaving 10 bases between them. The CDR3 length is 15 residues. The CDR3 region has the DNA TGTGCCAGCAGCTTAGATGGCAGACCTAATTCACCCCTCCACTTT. The encoded protein is CASSLDGRPNSPLHF.

V and J are TRBV5-1 and TRBJ2-2; D possibly corresponds to TRBD2 (5 bases). CDR3 length equals 15 residues. Germline V lookup: CDR1 SGHRS, CDR2 YFSETQ. V lost 4 bases and J lost 1, with 11 bases in between. The DNA for the CDR3 is TGCGCCAGCAGCCCGAGGACTCGGAACACCGGGGAGCTGTTTTTT. It encodes CASSPRTRNTGELFF.

The V call is TRBV5-6, the J call TRBJ2-7; D remains unclear. The germline gives CDR1 SGHDT, CDR2 YYEEEE. The CDR3 is made up of 13 amino acids. Trimming cost V 0 bases and J 3 bases, with 7 bases left between them. CDR3 DNA: TGTGCCAGCAGCTTGGGACTGATCTACGAGCAGTACTTC. Translated: CASSLGLIYEQYF.

The V call is TRBV2, the J call TRBJ2-3; D might be TRBD1 (6 bases). Per germline, CDR1 SNHLY and CDR2 FYNNEI. Trimming pared 7 bases from V and 2 bases from J, leaving 13 bases between. This CDR3 is 14 amino acids long. CDR3 residues: CASIMDSHTDTQYF. CDR3 nucleotides: TGTGCCAGCATTATGGACAGCCACACAGATACGCAGTATTTT.

The chain carries TRBV29-1 and TRBJ1-2; D is undetermined. Germline V gives CDR1 SQVTM, CDR2 ANQGSEA. The CDR3 totals 12 residues. Between the trimmed V and J ends, which lost 0 bases and 4 bases, there was a span of 6 bases. This CDR3 is CSVEDGLYGYTF. The CDR3 nucleotides read TGCAGCGTTGAAGACGGCCTCTATGGCTACACCTTC.

The chain uses TRBV6-2 or TRBV6-3 and TRBJ1-5, with D uncertain. Germline assignment: CDR1 MNHEY and CDR2 SVGEGT. Trimming stripped 5 bases from V and 3 bases from J, with 11 bases between. The CDR3 has 14 amino acids. The CDR3 DNA follows: TGTGCCAGCAGTCGTGGCGGATCCAATCAGCCCCAGCATTTT. Its protein is CASSRGGSNQPQHF.

The rearrangement joins TRBV10-3 to TRBJ2-1; 10 nucleotides match TRBD2. Germline trimming cut 6 bases from V and 2 bases from J; bases unmatched to any gene: 10. The CDR3 totals 17 residues. Germline V gene sequence: CDR1 ENHRY, CDR2 SYGVKD. The CDR3 loop is CAISRLAGGTPYNEQFF. The CDR3 bases are TGTGCCATCAGCAGACTAGCGGGCGGGACCCCCTACAATGAGCAGTTCTTC.

This sequence joins TRBV28 and TRBJ2-5; 8 nucleotides align to TRBD2. The CDR3 is 14 amino acids. CDR1 MDHEN and CDR2 SYDVKM come from the germline V gene. The V gene end was trimmed by 6 bases and the J gene end by 4 bases; junction bases not matched to a gene: 7. The CDR3 sequence is CASSFSGIRETQYF. CDR3 nucleotides: TGTGCCAGCAGCTTTAGCGGGATTAGAGAGACCCAGTACTTC.

The chain links TRBV6-5 to TRBJ2-3, with D possibly TRBD2 on 7 matching bases. Germline V gives CDR1 MNHEY, CDR2 SVGAGI. The CDR3 covers 15 residues. The ends were cut back, 9 bases at V and 0 bases at J, with 16 bases in the middle. CDR3 amino acids: CASKTGGLSTDTQYF. For the CDR3, the DNA is TGTGCCAGTAAGACCGGGGGGCTGAGCACAGATACGCAGTATTTT.

The chain has TRBV29-1 and TRBJ1-1; 7 positions match TRBD1. The CDR3 is 12 residues long. CDR1 is SQVTM, CDR2 ANQGSEA, per germline. Germline trimming cut 7 bases from V and 3 bases from J; bases unmatched to any gene: 5. The chain's CDR3 is CSGSGGYTEAFF. The CDR3 bases are TGCAGCGGCTCAGGGGGGTACACTGAAGCTTTCTTT.

The V call is TRBV19, the J call TRBJ2-2; 11 nucleotides match TRBD2. CDR1 LNHDA and CDR2 SQIVND come from the germline V gene (reference sequence). The CDR3 is 16 residues long. After removal of 6 bases from V and 0 bases from J, the junction contained 3 bases not matched to a gene. The CDR3 loop reads CASSTGLAANTGELFF. In nucleotides, the CDR3 is TGTGCCAGTAGCACGGGACTAGCGGCGAACACCGGGGAGCTGTTTTTT.

V is TRBV6-2 or TRBV6-3 and J is TRBJ1-5; TRBD1 might be the D (6 bases). The CDR3 covers 18 residues. With 3 bases removed from V and 2 bases from J, the gap between germline ends came to 20 bases. Germline V CDR1 and CDR2: MNHEY, SVGEGT. The DNA of the CDR3 is TGTGCCAGCAGTTATTATGTTTTGGGGGGCTTGGGCAATCAGCCCCAGCATTTT. Its protein product is CASSYYVLGGLGNQPQHF.

The rearrangement uses TRBV25-1 and TRBJ2-7, with D uncertain. The CDR3 totals 14 residues. The V end was cut by 3 bases, the J end by 0 bases, with 9 bases between. Germline V gene sequence: CDR1 MGHDK, CDR2 SYGVNS. The CDR3 sequence is CASSEFQSSYEQYF. CDR3 DNA: TGTGCCAGCAGTGAGTTTCAGAGCTCCTACGAGCAGTACTTC.

The V call is TRBV5-4, the J call TRBJ2-7; 8 positions agree with TRBD2. The V and J ends lost 4 bases and 2 bases, in that order; junction bases with no gene match: 8. CDR3 length: 15 residues. The germline V gene encodes CDR1 SGHNT and CDR2 YYREEE (reference sequence). The CDR3 protein is CASSASSGRPYEQYF. DNA of the CDR3: TGTGCCAGCAGCGCGTCTAGCGGGCGCCCCTACGAGCAGTACTTC.

This clone was found once. This chain uses TRBV5-4 with TRBJ1-2, with unresolved D. Deletions cut 4 bases from V and 3 bases from J, with 16 bases between. Germline V lookup: CDR1 SGHNT, CDR2 YYREEE (reference sequence). This CDR3 region has 15 residues. CDR3 sequence reads: CASSQRGRGDYGYTF. CDR3 DNA sequence: TGTGCCAGCAGCCAAAGAGGACGAGGAGACTATGGCTACACCTTC.

This clone showed up just once. The chain links TRBV6-2 or TRBV6-3 to TRBJ2-7; 8 bases fit TRBD2. This CDR3 is built from 13 residues. The germline gives CDR1 MNHEY, CDR2 SVGEGT. The J segment lost 4 bases and the V segment lost 4 bases, leaving 3 bases of the junction unmatched. Here the CDR3 DNA reads TGTGCCAGCAGTTTTAGCGGGATTTACGAGCAGTACTTC. This encodes CASSFSGIYEQYF.

The chain couples TRBV5-6 to TRBJ1-5; unclear D gene. V lost 2 bases and J lost 3, with 9 bases in between. Germline CDR1 is SGHDT and CDR2 is YYEEEE. The CDR3 has 14 amino acids. CDR3 amino acids: CASSFLADNQPQHF. The CDR3 DNA sequence: TGTGCCAGCAGCTTCTTGGCAGACAATCAGCCCCAGCATTTT.

This rearrangement joins TRBV10-3 to TRBJ1-6; 7 bases match TRBD1. CDR1 ENHRY and CDR2 SYGVKD come from the germline V gene. V shed 6 bases, J shed 7 bases, and the junction held 9 bases outside the gene matches. The CDR3 consists of 15 residues. The CDR3 region has the DNA TGTGCCATCAGAGCCCGACAGGGTGAAAATTCACCCCTCCACTTT. Its translation is CAIRARQGENSPLHF.

The rearrangement links TRBV6-1 to TRBJ2-3, with D perhaps TRBD2 (6 bases). CDR1 and CDR2 (germline): MNHNS, SASEGT. This CDR3 is built from 15 residues. The V end lost 6 bases, the J end lost 1 base, and 14 bases lay between the germline ends. CDR3 bases: TGTGCCAGCAGCCGCCGGGACTTTGGCACAGATACGCAGTATTTT. Its translation: CASSRRDFGTDTQYF.

The J gene is TRBJ2-1, the V gene TRBV6-2 or TRBV6-3; TRBD2 matches at 10 bases. Trimming removed 5 bases from V and 4 bases from J; junction bases left unmatched: 5. The CDR3 runs to 15 residues. CDR1 is MNHEY and CDR2 is SVGEGT in the germline V gene. The CDR3 sequence: CASSRTSGTYNEQFF. In DNA form, the CDR3 reads TGTGCCAGCAGTAGGACTAGCGGAACTTACAATGAGCAGTTCTTC.

The V gene is TRBV29-1, the J gene TRBJ2-1; 10 nucleotides line up with TRBD2. CDR1 is SQVTM and CDR2 is ANQGSEA in the germline V gene. V lost 7 bases to trimming and J lost 7 bases; unmatched junction nucleotides: 4. The CDR3 loop spans 12 amino acids. As DNA, the CDR3 is TGCAGCGCCGGACTAGCGGTGAATGAGCAGTTCTTC. As protein: CSAGLAVNEQFF.

The chain joins TRBV11-2 to TRBJ1-5; D gene uncertain. V was clipped by 3 bases and J by 0 bases, with 9 bases between them. Germline values: CDR1 SGHAT, CDR2 FQNNGV. This CDR3 has 15 amino acids. The CDR3 is CASSFSGRSNQPQHF. As DNA, the CDR3 is TGTGCCAGCAGCTTTTCCGGGCGTAGCAATCAGCCCCAGCATTTT.

The genes are TRBV11-2 and TRBJ1-5; no clear D gene. Per the germline V gene, CDR1 is SGHAT and CDR2 is FQNNGV. This CDR3 contains 15 residues. V lost 2 bases and J lost 2, with 10 bases in between. The DNA of the CDR3 is TGTGCCAGCAGCTTACAACCAGGAGGCAATCAGCCCCAGCATTTT. It is translated as CASSLQPGGNQPQHF. Full variable domain (rest looked up from reference TRBV11-2 and TRBJ1-5): EAGVAQSPRYKIIEKRQSVAFWCNPISGHATLYWYQQILGQGPKLLIQFQNNGVVDDSQLPKDRFSAERLKGVDSTLKIQPAKLEDSAVYLCASSLQPGGNQPQHFGDGTRLSIL.

The chain carries TRBV7-7 and TRBJ2-5; the D gene is possibly TRBD2 (5 bases). Germline-derived CDR1 and CDR2 are SSHAT and FNYEAQ (reference sequence). This CDR3 has 13 residues. Trimming stripped 4 bases from V and 7 bases from J, with 13 bases between. This CDR3 is CASSSDGRGTQYF. In DNA, the CDR3 is TGTGCCAGCAGCTCGGACGGCCGGGGGACCCAGTACTTC.

This clone occurred once. The V gene is TRBV5-1, the J gene TRBJ1-3; 9 bases are shared with TRBD1. The CDR3 contains 14 residues. The germline CDR1 and CDR2 sequences are SGHRS and YFSETQ. The V gene end was trimmed by 3 bases and the J gene end by 7 bases; junction bases not matched to a gene: 5. The DNA of the CDR3 is TGCGCCAGCAGCTGGGGACAGGGTGTCAACACCATATATTTT. This sequence encodes CASSWGQGVNTIYF. The entire variable domain, with the rest obtained from reference TRBV5-1 and TRBJ1-3, is as follows: KAGVTQTPRYLIKTRGQQVTLSCSPISGHRSVSWYQQTPGQGLQFLFEYFSETQRNKGNFPGRFSGRQFSNSRSEMNVSTLELGDSALYLCASSWGQGVNTIYFGEGSWLTVV.

The CDR3 loop is CASSFAAQETQYF. DNA of the CDR3: TGTGCCAGCAGTTTCGCGGCCCAAGAGACCCAGTACTTC. The chain joins TRBV12-3 or TRBV12-4 to TRBJ2-5; no reliable D call. V lost 3 bases to trimming and J lost 1 base, with 6 bases between them. The CDR3 is made up of 13 amino acids.

The rearrangement uses TRBV19 and TRBJ2-5; 11 bases align to TRBD2. Losses at the gene ends were 6 bases for V and 4 bases for J; bases not matched to a gene: 10. CDR3 size: 16 residues. CDR1 LNHDA and CDR2 SQIVND come from the germline V gene (reference sequence). The CDR3 nucleotides read TGTGCCAGTAGCCCGACTAGCGGGACGATAAGAGAGACCCAGTACTTC. Encoded protein: CASSPTSGTIRETQYF.

This chain joins TRBV5-4 and TRBJ1-2, with TRBD1 matching over 7 bases. The germline CDR1 and CDR2 sequences are SGHNT and YYREEE (reference sequence). The trim removed 4 bases at V and 4 bases at J, leaving 19 bases unmatched. This CDR3 contains 18 residues. The CDR3 loop reads CASSHPQGNSALGYGYTF. The DNA for the CDR3 is TGTGCCAGCAGCCACCCACAGGGGAACTCGGCGCTAGGCTATGGCTACACCTTC.